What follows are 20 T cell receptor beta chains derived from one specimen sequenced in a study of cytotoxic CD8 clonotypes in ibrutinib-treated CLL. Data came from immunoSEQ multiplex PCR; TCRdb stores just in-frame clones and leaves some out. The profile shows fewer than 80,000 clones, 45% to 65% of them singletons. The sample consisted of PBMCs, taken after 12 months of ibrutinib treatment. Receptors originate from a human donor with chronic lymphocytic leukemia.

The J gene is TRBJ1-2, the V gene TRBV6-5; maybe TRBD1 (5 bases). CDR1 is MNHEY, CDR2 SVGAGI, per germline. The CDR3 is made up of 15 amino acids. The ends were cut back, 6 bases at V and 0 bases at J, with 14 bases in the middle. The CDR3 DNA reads TGTGCCAGCAGCCCCCAAGGCAGGGCTAACTATGGCTACACCTTC. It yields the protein CASSPQGRANYGYTF.

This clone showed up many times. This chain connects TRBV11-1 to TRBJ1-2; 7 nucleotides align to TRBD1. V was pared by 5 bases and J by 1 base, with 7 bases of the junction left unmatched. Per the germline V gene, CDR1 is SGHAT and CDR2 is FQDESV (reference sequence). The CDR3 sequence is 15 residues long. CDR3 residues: CASSGRGVDNYGYTF. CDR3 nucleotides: TGTGCCAGCAGCGGCAGGGGGGTGGATAACTATGGCTACACCTTC.

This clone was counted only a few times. In DNA, the CDR3 is TGTGCCAGCAGTTCTACAGGGGGGCGAGGTAACTATGGCTACACCTTC. Its protein product is CASSSTGGRGNYGYTF. This rearrangement joins TRBV28 to TRBJ1-2, with 8 bases matching TRBD1. Germline V CDR1 and CDR2: MDHEN, SYDVKM. The CDR3 is 16 amino acids. V shed 4 bases, J shed 1 base, and the junction held 8 bases outside the gene matches.

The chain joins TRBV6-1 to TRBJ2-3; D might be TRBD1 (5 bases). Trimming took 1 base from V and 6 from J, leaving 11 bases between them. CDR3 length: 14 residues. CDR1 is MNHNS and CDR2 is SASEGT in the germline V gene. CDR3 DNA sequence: TGTGCCAGCAGTGAAGGCCCAGGGTTGGATACGCAGTATTTT. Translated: CASSEGPGLDTQYF.

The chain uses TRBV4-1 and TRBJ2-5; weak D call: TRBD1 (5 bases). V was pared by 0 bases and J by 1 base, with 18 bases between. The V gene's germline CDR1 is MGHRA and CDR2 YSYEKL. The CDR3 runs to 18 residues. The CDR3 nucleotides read TGCGCCAGCAGCCAAGATATTGGGGCCGGCCCATTCCAAGAGACCCAGTACTTC. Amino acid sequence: CASSQDIGAGPFQETQYF.

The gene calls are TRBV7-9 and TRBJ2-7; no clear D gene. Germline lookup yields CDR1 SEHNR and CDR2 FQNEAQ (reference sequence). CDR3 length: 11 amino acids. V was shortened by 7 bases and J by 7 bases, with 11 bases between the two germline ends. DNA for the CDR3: TGTGCCAGCACCAATCTGGGGGAGCAGTACTTC. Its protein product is CASTNLGEQYF.

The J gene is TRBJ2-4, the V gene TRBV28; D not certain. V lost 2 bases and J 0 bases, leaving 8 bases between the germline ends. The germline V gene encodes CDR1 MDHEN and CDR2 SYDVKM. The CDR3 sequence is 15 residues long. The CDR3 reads CASSLAGLAKNIQYF. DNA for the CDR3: TGTGCCAGCAGTTTAGCAGGATTAGCCAAAAACATTCAGTACTTC.

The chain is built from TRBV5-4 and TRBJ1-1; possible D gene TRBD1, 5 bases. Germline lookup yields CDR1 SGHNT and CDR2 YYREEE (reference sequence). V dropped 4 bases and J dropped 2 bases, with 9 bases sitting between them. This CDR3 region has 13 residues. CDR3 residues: CASSGDLNTEAFF. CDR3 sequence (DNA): TGTGCCAGCAGCGGGGACTTAAACACTGAAGCTTTCTTT.

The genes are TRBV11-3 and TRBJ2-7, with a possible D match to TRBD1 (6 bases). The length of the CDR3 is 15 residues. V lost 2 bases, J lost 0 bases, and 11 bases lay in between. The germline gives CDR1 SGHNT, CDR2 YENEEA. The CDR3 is CASSLCPRGSYEQYF. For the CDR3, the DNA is TGTGCCAGCAGCTTATGCCCCAGGGGCTCCTACGAGCAGTACTTC.

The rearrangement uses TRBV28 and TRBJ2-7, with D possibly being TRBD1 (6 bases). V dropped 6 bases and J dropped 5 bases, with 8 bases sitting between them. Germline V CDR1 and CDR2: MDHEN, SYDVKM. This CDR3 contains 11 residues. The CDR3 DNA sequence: TGTGCCAGCAGCAGGGGAAACGAGCAGTACTTC. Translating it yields CASSRGNEQYF.

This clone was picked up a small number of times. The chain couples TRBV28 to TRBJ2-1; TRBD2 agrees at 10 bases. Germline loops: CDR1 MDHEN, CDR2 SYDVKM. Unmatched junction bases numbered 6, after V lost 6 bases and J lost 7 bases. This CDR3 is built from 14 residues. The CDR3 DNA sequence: TGTGCCAGCAGCCCGGGACTAGCGCCGAATGAGCAGTTCTTC. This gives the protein CASSPGLAPNEQFF.

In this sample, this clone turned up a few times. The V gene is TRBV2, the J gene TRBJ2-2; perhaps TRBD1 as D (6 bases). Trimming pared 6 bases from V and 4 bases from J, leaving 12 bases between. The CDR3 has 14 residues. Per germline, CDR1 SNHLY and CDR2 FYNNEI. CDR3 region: CASREQGPTGELFF. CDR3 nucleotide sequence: TGTGCCAGCAGGGAACAGGGACCCACCGGGGAGCTGTTTTTT.

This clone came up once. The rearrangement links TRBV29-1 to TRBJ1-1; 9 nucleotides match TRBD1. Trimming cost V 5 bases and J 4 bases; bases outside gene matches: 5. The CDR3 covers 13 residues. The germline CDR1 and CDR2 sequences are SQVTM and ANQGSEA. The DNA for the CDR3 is TGCAGCGTTCTGGGACAGGGCGGCACTGAAGCTTTCTTT. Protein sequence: CSVLGQGGTEAFF.

CDR3 amino acids: CASSVASANSPLHF. The CDR3 DNA reads as TGTGCCAGCAGCGTAGCGTCAGCCAATTCACCCCTCCACTTT. The chain carries TRBV9 and TRBJ1-6; no firm D call. Trimming stripped 0 bases from V and 7 bases from J, with 8 bases between. The CDR3 has 14 residues. Per the germline V gene, CDR1 is SGDLS and CDR2 is YYNGEE.

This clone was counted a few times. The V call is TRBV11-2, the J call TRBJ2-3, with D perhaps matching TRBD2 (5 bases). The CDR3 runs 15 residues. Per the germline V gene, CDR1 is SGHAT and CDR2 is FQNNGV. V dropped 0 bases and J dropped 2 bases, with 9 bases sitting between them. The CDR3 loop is CASSLDPGSTDTQYF. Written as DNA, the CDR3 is TGTGCCAGCAGCTTAGATCCGGGGTCCACAGATACGCAGTATTTT.

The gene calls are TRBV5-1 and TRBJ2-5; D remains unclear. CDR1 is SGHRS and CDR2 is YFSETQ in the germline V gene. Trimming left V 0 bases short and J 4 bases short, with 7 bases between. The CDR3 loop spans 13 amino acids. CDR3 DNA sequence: TGCGCCAGCAGCTTGGCCCCCGGAGAGACCCAGTACTTC. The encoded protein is CASSLAPGETQYF. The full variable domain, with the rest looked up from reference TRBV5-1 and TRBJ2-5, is KAGVTQTPRYLIKTRGQQVTLSCSPISGHRSVSWYQQTPGQGLQFLFEYFSETQRNKGNFPGRFSGRQFSNSRSEMNVSTLELGDSALYLCASSLAPGETQYFGPGTRLLVL.

The CDR3 nucleotides read TGCAGTGCTAAGGACGGCCCGGGCTACACCTTC. Translation gives CSAKDGPGYTF. J is TRBJ1-2 and V is TRBV20-1; the D is unclear. This CDR3 has 11 amino acids. The germline V gene encodes CDR1 DFQATT and CDR2 SNEGSKA (reference sequence). The V end lost 4 bases, the J end lost 8 bases, and 11 bases lay between the germline ends.

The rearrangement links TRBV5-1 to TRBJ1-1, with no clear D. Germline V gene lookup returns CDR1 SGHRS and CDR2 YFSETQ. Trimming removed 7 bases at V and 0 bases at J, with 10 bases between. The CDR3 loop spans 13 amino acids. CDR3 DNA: TGCGCCAGCGGGGTGGGAATGAACACTGAAGCTTTCTTT. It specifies CASGVGMNTEAFF.

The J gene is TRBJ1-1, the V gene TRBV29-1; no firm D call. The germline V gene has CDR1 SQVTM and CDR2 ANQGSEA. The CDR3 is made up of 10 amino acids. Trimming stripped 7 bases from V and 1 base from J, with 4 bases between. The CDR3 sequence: CSGQNTEAFF. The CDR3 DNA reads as TGCAGCGGCCAGAACACTGAAGCTTTCTTT.

This chain's CDR3 is CASSSGGTTYEQYV. The CDR3 region has the DNA TGTGCCAGCAGTAGCGGGGGGACCACCTACGAGCAGTACGTC. The V call is TRBV7-9, the J call TRBJ2-7; 10 bases line up with TRBD2. From germline, CDR1 is SEHNR and CDR2 FQNEAQ (reference sequence). This CDR3 contains 14 residues. J lost 2 bases, V lost 6 bases, and 4 bases had no gene match.